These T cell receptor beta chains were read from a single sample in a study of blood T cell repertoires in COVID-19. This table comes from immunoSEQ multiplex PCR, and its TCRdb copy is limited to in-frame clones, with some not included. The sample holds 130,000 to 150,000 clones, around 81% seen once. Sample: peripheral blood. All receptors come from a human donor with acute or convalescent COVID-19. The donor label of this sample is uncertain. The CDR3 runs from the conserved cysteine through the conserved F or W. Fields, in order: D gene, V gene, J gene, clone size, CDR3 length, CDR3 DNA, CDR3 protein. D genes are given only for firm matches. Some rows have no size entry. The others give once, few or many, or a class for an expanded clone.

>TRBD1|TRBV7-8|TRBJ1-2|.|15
TGTGCCAGCAGCTTAACGGCAGGGGGAGGCTATGGCTACACTTTC
CASSLTAGGGYGYTF
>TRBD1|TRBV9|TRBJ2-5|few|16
TGTGCCAGCAGCGCCCCAAGACAGGGGGTAGGGGAGACCCAGTACTTC
CASSAPRQGVGETQYF
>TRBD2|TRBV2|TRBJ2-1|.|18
TGTGCCAGCAGTGTTACGCCACGGCCCAGCGGGGTTGTTGGTGAGCAGTTCTTC
CASSVTPRPSGVVGEQFF
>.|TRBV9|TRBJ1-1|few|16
TGTGCCAGCAGCGGCCGGGGGGGTACGATGAACACTGAAGCTTTCTTT
CASSGRGGTMNTEAFF
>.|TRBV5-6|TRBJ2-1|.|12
TGTGCCAGCAGCTTGGGAGGCGGGGAGCAGTTCTTC
CASSLGGGEQFF
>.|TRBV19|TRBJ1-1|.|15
TGTGCCAGTAGTATTGCGGGGGCGCGATCCGGTGAAGCTTTCTTT
CASSIAGARSGEAFF
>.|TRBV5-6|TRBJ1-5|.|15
TGTGCCAGCAGCTTGTGGCAGGGAAGCAATCAGCCCCAGCATTTT
CASSLWQGSNQPQHF
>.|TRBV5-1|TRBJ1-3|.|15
TGCGCCAGCAGGGGTGGATCAGGGGCAGGAAACACCATATATTTT
CASRGGSGAGNTIYF
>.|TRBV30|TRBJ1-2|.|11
TGTGCCTGGAGTAAGCAATATGGCTACACCTTC
CAWSKQYGYTF
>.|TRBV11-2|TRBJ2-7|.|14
TGTGCCAGCAGCTTAGAGTTAGCCGTTTGGGAGCAGTACTTC
CASSLELAVWEQYF
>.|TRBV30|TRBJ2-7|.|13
TGTGCCTGGACCAATGGACATGGCTACGAGCAGTACTTC
CAWTNGHGYEQYF
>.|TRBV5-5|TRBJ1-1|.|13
TGTGCCAGCAGCTTGGGGTTGAGGACTGAAGCTTTCTTT
CASSLGLRTEAFF
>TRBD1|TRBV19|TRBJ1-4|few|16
TGTGCCAGTAGCCCTCGGGACAGGGCCGGGGGTGAAAAACTGTTTTTT
CASSPRDRAGGEKLFF
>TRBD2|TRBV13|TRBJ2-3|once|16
TGTGCCAGCACCTCGGGACTAGCGTTTAGCACAGATACGCAGTATTTT
CASTSGLAFSTDTQYF
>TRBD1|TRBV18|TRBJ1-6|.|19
TGTGCCAGCTCGCCAGTCCGATCGGGACAGGACTACTATAATTCACCCCTCCACTTT
CASSPVRSGQDYYNSPLHF
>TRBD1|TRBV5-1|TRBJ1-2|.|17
TGCGCCAGCAGCTTGGGACCGACAGGGGGCGGTAGCTATGGCTACACCTTC
CASSLGPTGGGSYGYTF
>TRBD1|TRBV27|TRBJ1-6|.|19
TGTGCCAGCAGTCTCGCTGGGACAGGGAGGTTGACCTATAATTCACCCCTCCACTTT
CASSLAGTGRLTYNSPLHF
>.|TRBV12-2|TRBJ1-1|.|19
TGTGCAAGTCGCTTTGGGCGGTCCCGGGACAGGGGGCGGAGGACTGAAGCTTTCTTT
CASRFGRSRDRGRRTEAFF
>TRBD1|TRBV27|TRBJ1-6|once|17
TGTGCCAGCAGTCCCTTAGCTGGGACAGGTTGGAATTCACCCCTCCACTTT
CASSPLAGTGWNSPLHF
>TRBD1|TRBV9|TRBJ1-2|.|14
TGTGCCAGCAGCGTAGGACAGGGCGACTATGGCTACACCTTC
CASSVGQGDYGYTF
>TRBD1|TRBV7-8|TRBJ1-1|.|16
TGTGCCAGCAGCGCCGGGACAGGCGGGATGAACACTGAAGCTTTCTTT
CASSAGTGGMNTEAFF
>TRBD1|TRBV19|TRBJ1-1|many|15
TGTGCCAGTAGTGGGGACAGGGGGCGAGGGACTGAAGCTTTCTTT
CASSGDRGRGTEAFF
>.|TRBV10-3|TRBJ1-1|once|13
TGTGCCATCAGTGAACAGCCGAACACTGAAGCTTTCTTT
CAISEQPNTEAFF
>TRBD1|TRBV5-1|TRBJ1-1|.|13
TGCGCCAGTACGGGACAGGGGAACACTGAAGCTTTCTTT
CASTGQGNTEAFF
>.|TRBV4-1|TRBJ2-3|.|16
TGCGCCAGCAGCCAAGATTCATGGCAGGGGAAGGATACGCAGTATTTT
CASSQDSWQGKDTQYF
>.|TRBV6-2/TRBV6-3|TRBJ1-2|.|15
TGTGCCAGCAGTTACTGGACTGGACTGAACTATGGCTACACCTTC
CASSYWTGLNYGYTF
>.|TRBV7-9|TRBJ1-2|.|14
TGTGCCAGCACCCGTACGGGGGACAACTATGGCTACACCTTC
CASTRTGDNYGYTF
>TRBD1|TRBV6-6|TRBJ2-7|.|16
TGTGCCAGCACTTCAACCCGGACAGGGGGCAACGACGAGCAGTACTTC
CASTSTRTGGNDEQYF